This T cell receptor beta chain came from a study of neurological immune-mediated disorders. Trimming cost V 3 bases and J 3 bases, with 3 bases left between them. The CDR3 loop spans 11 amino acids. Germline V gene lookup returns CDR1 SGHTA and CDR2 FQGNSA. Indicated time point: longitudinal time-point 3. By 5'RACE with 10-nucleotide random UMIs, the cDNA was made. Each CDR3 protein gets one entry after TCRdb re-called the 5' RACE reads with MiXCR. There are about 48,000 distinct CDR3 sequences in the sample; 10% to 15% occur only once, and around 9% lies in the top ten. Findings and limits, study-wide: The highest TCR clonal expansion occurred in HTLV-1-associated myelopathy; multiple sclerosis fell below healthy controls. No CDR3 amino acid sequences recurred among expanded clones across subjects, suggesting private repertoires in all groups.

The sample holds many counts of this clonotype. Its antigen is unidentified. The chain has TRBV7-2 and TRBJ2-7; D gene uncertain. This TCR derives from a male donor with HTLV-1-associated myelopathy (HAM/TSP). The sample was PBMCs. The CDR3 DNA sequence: TGTGCCAGCAGCTTTAACTACGAGCAGTACTTC. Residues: CASSFNYEQYF.